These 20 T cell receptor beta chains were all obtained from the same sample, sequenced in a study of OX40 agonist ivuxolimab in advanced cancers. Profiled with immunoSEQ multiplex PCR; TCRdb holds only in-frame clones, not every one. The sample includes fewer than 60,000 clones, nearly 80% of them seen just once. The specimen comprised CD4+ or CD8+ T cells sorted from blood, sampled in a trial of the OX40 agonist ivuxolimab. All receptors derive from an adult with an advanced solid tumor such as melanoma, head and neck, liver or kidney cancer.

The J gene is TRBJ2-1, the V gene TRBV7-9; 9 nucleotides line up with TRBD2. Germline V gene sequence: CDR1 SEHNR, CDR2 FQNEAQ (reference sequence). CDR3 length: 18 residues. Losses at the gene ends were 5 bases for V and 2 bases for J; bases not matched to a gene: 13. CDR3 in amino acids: CASSLPFRLAGTYNEQFF. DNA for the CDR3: TGTGCCAGCAGCCTACCGTTTCGGCTAGCGGGGACCTACAATGAGCAGTTCTTC. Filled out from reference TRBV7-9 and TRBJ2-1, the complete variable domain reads DTGVSQNPRHKITKRGQNVTFRCDPISEHNRLYWYRQTLGQGPEFLTYFQNEAQLEKSRLLSDRFSAERPKGSFSTLEIQRTEQGDSAMYLCASSLPFRLAGTYNEQFFGPGTRLTVL.

CDR3 protein: CASSELAYSSSYNEQFF. In DNA, the CDR3 is TGCGCCAGCAGTGAGTTGGCCTACTCATCCTCCTACAATGAGCAGTTCTTC. The rearrangement uses TRBV10-2 and TRBJ2-1; the D is unclear. The CDR3 loop spans 17 amino acids. The ends were cut back, 1 base at V and 0 bases at J, with 13 bases in the middle. CDR1 WSHSY and CDR2 SAAADI come from the germline V gene.

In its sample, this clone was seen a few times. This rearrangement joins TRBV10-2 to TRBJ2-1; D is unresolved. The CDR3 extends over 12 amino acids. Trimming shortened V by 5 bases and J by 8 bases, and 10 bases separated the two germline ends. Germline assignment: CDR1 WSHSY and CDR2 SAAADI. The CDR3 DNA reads TGCGCCAGCAGTTGGCTTCTTCATGAGCAGTTCTTC. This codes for CASSWLLHEQFF.

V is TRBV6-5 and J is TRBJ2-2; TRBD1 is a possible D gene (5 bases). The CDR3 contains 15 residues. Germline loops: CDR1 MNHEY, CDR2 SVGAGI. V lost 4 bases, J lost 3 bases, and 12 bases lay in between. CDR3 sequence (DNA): TGTGCCAGCAGTTTCGGCAGGGCGGACACCGGGGAGCTGTTTTTT. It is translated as CASSFGRADTGELFF.

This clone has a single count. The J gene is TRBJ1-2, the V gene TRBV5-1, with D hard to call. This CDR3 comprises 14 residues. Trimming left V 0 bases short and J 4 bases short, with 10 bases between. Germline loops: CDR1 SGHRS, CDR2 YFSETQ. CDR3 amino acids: CASSLEDTFYGYTF. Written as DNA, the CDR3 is TGCGCCAGCAGCTTGGAAGACACCTTCTATGGCTACACCTTC.

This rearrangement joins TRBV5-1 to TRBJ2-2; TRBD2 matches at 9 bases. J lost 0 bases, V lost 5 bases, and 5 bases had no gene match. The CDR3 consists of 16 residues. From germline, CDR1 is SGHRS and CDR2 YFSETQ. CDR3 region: CASSKAGGPNTGELFF. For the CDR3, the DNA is TGCGCCAGCAGTAAAGCGGGAGGTCCGAACACCGGGGAGCTGTTTTTT. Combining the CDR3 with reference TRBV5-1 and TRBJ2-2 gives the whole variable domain KAGVTQTPRYLIKTRGQQVTLSCSPISGHRSVSWYQQTPGQGLQFLFEYFSETQRNKGNFPGRFSGRQFSNSRSEMNVSTLELGDSALYLCASSKAGGPNTGELFFGEGSRLTVL.

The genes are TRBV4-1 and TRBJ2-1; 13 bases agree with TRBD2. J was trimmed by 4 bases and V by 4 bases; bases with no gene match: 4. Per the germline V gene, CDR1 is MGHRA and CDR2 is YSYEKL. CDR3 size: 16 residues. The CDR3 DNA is TGCGCCAGCAGCCGAAGGGGACTAGCGGGATACAATGAGCAGTTCTTC. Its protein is CASSRRGLAGYNEQFF.

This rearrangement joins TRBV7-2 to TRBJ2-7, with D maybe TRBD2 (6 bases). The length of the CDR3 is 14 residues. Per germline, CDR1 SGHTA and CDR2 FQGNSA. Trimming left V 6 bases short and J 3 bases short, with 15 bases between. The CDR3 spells CASSPAGRGYEQYF. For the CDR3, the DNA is TGTGCCAGCAGTCCCGCTGGGCGGGGCTACGAGCAGTACTTC.

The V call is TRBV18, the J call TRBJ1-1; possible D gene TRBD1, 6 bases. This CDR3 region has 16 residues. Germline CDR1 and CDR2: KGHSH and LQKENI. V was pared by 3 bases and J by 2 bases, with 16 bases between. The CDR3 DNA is TGTGCCAGCTCACCCGAGGGGGGCCCGCATAACACTGAAGCTTTCTTT. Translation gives CASSPEGGPHNTEAFF.

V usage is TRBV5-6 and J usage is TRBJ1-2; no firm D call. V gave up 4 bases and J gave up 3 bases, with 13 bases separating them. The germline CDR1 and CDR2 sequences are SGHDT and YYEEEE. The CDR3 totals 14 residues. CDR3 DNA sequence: TGTGCCAGCAGCCAGTTTCAGGCATACTATGGCTACACCTTC. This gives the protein CASSQFQAYYGYTF.

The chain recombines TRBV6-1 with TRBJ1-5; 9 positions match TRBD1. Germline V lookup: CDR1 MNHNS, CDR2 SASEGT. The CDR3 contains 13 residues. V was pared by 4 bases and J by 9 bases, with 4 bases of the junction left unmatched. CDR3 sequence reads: CASSGDRDGPQHF. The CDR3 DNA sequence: TGTGCCAGCAGTGGGGACAGGGACGGGCCCCAGCATTTT.

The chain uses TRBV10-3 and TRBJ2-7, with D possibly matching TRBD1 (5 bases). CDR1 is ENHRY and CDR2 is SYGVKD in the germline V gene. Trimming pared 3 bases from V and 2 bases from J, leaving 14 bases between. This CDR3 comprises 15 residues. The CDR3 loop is CAISEFEGAPYEQYF. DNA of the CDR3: TGTGCCATCAGTGAATTTGAAGGGGCTCCCTACGAGCAGTACTTC.

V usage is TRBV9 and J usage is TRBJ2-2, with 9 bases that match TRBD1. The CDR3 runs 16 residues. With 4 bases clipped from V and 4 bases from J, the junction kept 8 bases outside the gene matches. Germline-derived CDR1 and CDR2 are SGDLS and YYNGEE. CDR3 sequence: CASSTGGQGFTGELFF. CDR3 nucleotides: TGTGCCAGCAGCACCGGGGGACAGGGATTCACCGGGGAGCTGTTTTTT.

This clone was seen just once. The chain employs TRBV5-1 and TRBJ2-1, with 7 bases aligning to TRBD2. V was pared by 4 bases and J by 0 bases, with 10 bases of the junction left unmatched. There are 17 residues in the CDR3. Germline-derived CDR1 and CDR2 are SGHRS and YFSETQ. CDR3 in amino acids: CASSERVSSGSYNEQFF. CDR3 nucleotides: TGCGCCAGCAGCGAGCGGGTGTCTAGCGGCTCCTACAATGAGCAGTTCTTC.

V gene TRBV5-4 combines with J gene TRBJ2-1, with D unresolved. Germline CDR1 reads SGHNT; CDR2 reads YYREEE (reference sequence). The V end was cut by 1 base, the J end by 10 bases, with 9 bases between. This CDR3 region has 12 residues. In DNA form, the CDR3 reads TGTGCCAGCAGCTTGTATGGCTTCGAGCAGTTCTTC. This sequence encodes CASSLYGFEQFF.

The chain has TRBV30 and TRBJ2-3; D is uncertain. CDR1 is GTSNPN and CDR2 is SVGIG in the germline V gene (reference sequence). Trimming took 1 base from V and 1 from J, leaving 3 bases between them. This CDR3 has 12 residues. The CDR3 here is CAWSGGTDTQYF. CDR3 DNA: TGTGCCTGGAGTGGGGGCACAGATACGCAGTATTTT.

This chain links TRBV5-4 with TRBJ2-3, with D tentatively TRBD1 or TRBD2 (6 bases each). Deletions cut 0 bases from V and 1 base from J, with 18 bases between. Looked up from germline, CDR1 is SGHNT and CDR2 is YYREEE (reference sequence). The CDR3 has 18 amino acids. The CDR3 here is CASSLASRGEWGTDTQYF. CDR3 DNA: TGTGCCAGCAGCTTGGCCTCTAGGGGGGAGTGGGGCACAGATACGCAGTATTTT.

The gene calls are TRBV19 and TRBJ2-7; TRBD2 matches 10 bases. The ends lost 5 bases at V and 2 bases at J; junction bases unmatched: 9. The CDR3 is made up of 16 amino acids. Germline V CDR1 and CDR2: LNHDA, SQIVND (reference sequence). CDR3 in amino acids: CASSATPLAGAYEQYF. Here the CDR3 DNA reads TGTGCCAGTAGTGCAACTCCCCTAGCGGGAGCCTACGAGCAGTACTTC.

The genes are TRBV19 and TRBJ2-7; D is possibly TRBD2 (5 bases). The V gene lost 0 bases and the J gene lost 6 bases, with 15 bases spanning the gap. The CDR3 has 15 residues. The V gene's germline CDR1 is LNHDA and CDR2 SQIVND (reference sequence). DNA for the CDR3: TGTGCCAGTAGTATAGATCGAGGACTCGCCATCGAGCAGTACTTC. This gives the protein CASSIDRGLAIEQYF.

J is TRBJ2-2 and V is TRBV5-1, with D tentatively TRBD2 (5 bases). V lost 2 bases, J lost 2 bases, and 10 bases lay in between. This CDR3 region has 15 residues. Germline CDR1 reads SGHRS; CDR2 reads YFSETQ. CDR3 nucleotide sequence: TGCGCCAGCAGCTTTGGCGGGCAAAACACCGGGGAGCTGTTTTTT. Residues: CASSFGGQNTGELFF.